This T cell receptor beta chain was obtained from a study of OX40 agonist ivuxolimab in advanced cancers. About the study: Those treated in dose escalation had hepatocellular carcinoma, melanoma, renal cell cancer or head and neck cancer. Participants, roughly 80% male, averaged about 56 years of age, ranging from roughly 20 to 85. Study-wide points: CD8+ T cells averaged more expanded clones than CD4+. At 0.1 to 3.0 mg/kg and by week 6, CD4+ and CD8+ T cells in the blood had expanded clonally.

Concerning this clone: Its antigen is unknown.

TCRdb keeps only in-frame clones here, not all; method: immunoSEQ multiplex PCR. Of tens of thousands of clones detected, approximately 85% appear once; the ten largest clones hold roughly 25%. V lost 2 bases, J lost 7 bases, and 11 bases lay in between. CDR3 length: 13 amino acids. Germline lookup yields CDR1 GTSNPN and CDR2 SVGIG (reference sequence). This TCR was recovered from an adult with an advanced solid tumor such as melanoma, head and neck, liver or kidney cancer. Specimen: CD4+ or CD8+ T cells sorted from blood, collected in a trial of the OX40 agonist ivuxolimab. The V and J genes are TRBV30 and TRBJ1-4; D remains unclear. The CDR3 DNA follows: TGTGCCTGGAGTTCACTCCGGGGTGAAAAACTGTTTTTT. Translated, it gives CAWSSLRGEKLFF.